A selection of T cell receptor beta chains follows, all from one sample in a study of type 1 regulatory T cells. TCRdb fed the reads into MiXCR, producing one record per CDR3 protein. This table holds roughly 62,000 distinct CDR3 sequences, approximately 60% found once. Their antigen targets remain unknown. Sample: cultured non-Tr1 T cells, either the whole culture or a sorted T cell fraction (not recorded which). These TCRs come from a human donor in good health. Each CDR3 is given with its conserved first and last residue. The order of the fields is CDR3 length, J gene, V gene, D gene, clone size, CDR3 DNA, CDR3 protein. The D gene is left open where the match is weak. Size is stated for part of the rows, as once, few or many counts, or as a class when the clone is expanded.

>15|TRBJ2-7|TRBV5-1|NA|NA
TGCGCCAGCAGCTCGCTCGGGGCTAAGGAGCGCGAGCAGTACTTC
CASSSLGAKEREQYF
>15|TRBJ1-6|TRBV9|NA|few
TGTGCCAGCAGCCCAGAGGGACATGGTCGGTCACCCCTCCACTTT
CASSPEGHGRSPLHF
>14|TRBJ2-1|TRBV5-4|NA|NA
TGTGCCAGCAGCTTGCTCGCGGGCTCATATGAGCAGTTCTTC
CASSLLAGSYEQFF
>15|TRBJ2-1|TRBV29-1|TRBD1|few
TGCAGCGTTGAAATGGGCCAGGGGGCGCGGTATGAGCAGTTCTTC
CSVEMGQGARYEQFF
>13|TRBJ2-3|TRBV7-7|NA|NA
TGTGCCAGCAGCCCTAGCGACACAGATACGCAGTATTTT
CASSPSDTDTQYF
>15|TRBJ1-1|TRBV19|NA|NA
TGTGCCAGTAATAGGGGGGAGACGGTGAACACTGAAGCTTTCTTT
CASNRGETVNTEAFF
>14|TRBJ2-7|TRBV20-1|TRBD1|few
TGCAGTGCTACACCGGGACAGGGCGCCTACGAGCAGTACTTC
CSATPGQGAYEQYF
>14|TRBJ2-2|TRBV7-9|NA|NA
TGTGCCAGCAGCTCGAGAGGACACCTCGGGGAGCTGTTTTTT
CASSSRGHLGELFF
>15|TRBJ2-7|TRBV20-1|TRBD2|NA
TGCAGTGCTAGCACCGGGACTAGCGGGAGCTACGAGCAGTACTTC
CSASTGTSGSYEQYF
>15|TRBJ1-1|TRBV20-1|NA|NA
TGCAGTGCTAACGGCGCAGGGAGCATGAACACTGAAGCTTTCTTT
CSANGAGSMNTEAFF
>16|TRBJ2-2|TRBV19|NA|few
TGTGCCAGCATTCCCGTGGGCGGAGCGAACACCGGGGAGCTGTTTTTT
CASIPVGGANTGELFF
>12|TRBJ1-2|TRBV6-1|NA|NA
TGTGCCAGCAGTCAACACGGCTATGGCTACACCTTC
CASSQHGYGYTF
>14|TRBJ2-7|TRBV12-3/TRBV12-4|TRBD1|NA
TGTGCCAGCCTTCGGGCAGGGGGTTCCTACGAGCAGTACTTC
CASLRAGGSYEQYF
>11|TRBJ2-7|TRBV28|NA|NA
TGTGCCAGCCGGGTGAAGGACGAGCAGTACTTC
CASRVKDEQYF
>17|TRBJ2-1|TRBV24-1|TRBD2|NA
TGTGCCACCAGTGCCGCCCCCGGGACTAGCGGGATAAATGAGCAGTTCTTC
CATSAAPGTSGINEQFF
>15|TRBJ2-7|TRBV7-9|NA|NA
TGTGCCAGCAGCGTTAATCGCAGGGGAGCCTACGAGCAGTACTTC
CASSVNRRGAYEQYF
>12|TRBJ1-2|TRBV20-1|NA|few
TGCAGTGCTTATGCCGGGGCCGATGGCTACACCTTC
CSAYAGADGYTF
>14|TRBJ1-5|TRBV29-1|TRBD1|NA
TGCAGCGTTACGACAGGGAATAGCAATCAGCCCCAGCATTTT
CSVTTGNSNQPQHF
>15|TRBJ2-5|TRBV12-3/TRBV12-4|TRBD2|few
TGTGCCAGCCGTCGGGCTAGCGGGCCCCAAGAGACCCAGTACTTC
CASRRASGPQETQYF
>15|TRBJ2-3|TRBV28|NA|NA
TGTGCCAGCAGTCTCCCTTCAGCCCTTACAGATACGCAGTATTTT
CASSLPSALTDTQYF
>15|TRBJ1-6|TRBV13|TRBD1|NA
TGTGTCAGCAGCGGGGACGGGACAGGGGAATCACCCCTCCACTTT
CVSSGDGTGESPLHF
>12|TRBJ1-2|TRBV20-1|TRBD1|few
TGCAGTGCTACACAGGGGAGTTATGGCTACACCTTC
CSATQGSYGYTF
>14|TRBJ1-5|TRBV12-3/TRBV12-4|TRBD1|few
TGTGCCAGCAGTCTGGGGGACAGGAATCAGCCCCAGCATTTT
CASSLGDRNQPQHF
>15|TRBJ2-3|TRBV5-1|TRBD2|NA
TGCGCCAGCAGCTTCGGGGGGGGAGGCACAGATACGCAGTATTTT
CASSFGGGGTDTQYF
>12|TRBJ2-5|TRBV29-1|NA|NA
TGCAGCGTCGAAGCTTTTCGGGAGACCCAGTACTTC
CSVEAFRETQYF
>15|TRBJ2-4|TRBV6-2/TRBV6-3|NA|NA
TGTGCCAGCAGTACCCCAATGGGGGGAGTGGACATTCAGTACTTC
CASSTPMGGVDIQYF
>15|TRBJ2-5|TRBV20-1|NA|NA
TGCAGTGCTAGAAATCGGCAGGGCAACCAAGAGACCCAGTACTTC
CSARNRQGNQETQYF
>17|TRBJ2-7|TRBV6-6|TRBD2|NA
TGTGCCACCTCTTCCACCGGGACTAGCGGAACCACCTACGAGCAGTACTTC
CATSSTGTSGTTYEQYF
>18|TRBJ2-1|TRBV7-6|TRBD2|NA
TGTGCCAGCAGCTTAGCGCCCCCCGTTAGCGGGAACTACAATGAGCAGTTCTTC
CASSLAPPVSGNYNEQFF
>15|TRBJ2-1|TRBV24-1|TRBD1|few
TGTGCCACCAGTGGCCCCGGGACAGTGTACAATGAGCAGTTCTTC
CATSGPGTVYNEQFF
>15|TRBJ2-3|TRBV7-2|TRBD2|NA
TGTGCCAGCAGCTTCATAGCGGGAGGCGGGGATACGCAGTATTTT
CASSFIAGGGDTQYF
>14|TRBJ2-1|TRBV20-1|TRBD2|NA
TGCAGTGCTAGTAGGAGCGGGAGGGGTTCTGAGCAGTTCTTC
CSASRSGRGSEQFF
>17|TRBJ2-2|TRBV28|TRBD1|NA
TGTGCCAGCAGTTCCCCCGGACAGGGGGTACGCGTCGGGGAGCTGTTTTTT
CASSSPGQGVRVGELFF
>14|TRBJ1-2|TRBV14|TRBD1|once
TGTGCCAGCAGTCCCGCAGGGGGCGTCTATGGCTACACCTTC
CASSPAGGVYGYTF
>13|TRBJ2-4|TRBV18|NA|NA
TGTGCCAGCTCACCGGAGGCCAAAAACATTCAGTACTTC
CASSPEAKNIQYF
>14|TRBJ1-1|TRBV20-1|NA|NA
TGCAGTGCTCCTGGTTTGAGGGGCCACGGTGAAGCTTTCTTT
CSAPGLRGHGEAFF
>13|TRBJ1-5|TRBV12-3/TRBV12-4|NA|NA
TGTGCCAGCGGGAAAGGGGATTCTCAGCCCCAGCATTTT
CASGKGDSQPQHF
>13|TRBJ2-1|TRBV28|NA|few
TGTGCCAGCAGTTTCCCACTAGTCAGCGAGCAGTTCTTC
CASSFPLVSEQFF
>17|TRBJ2-7|TRBV24-1|TRBD2|NA
TGTGCCACCAGGGGTAAGGCTAGCGGGAGGGCCATGCACGAGCAGTACTTC
CATRGKASGRAMHEQYF
>13|TRBJ1-2|TRBV27|NA|once
TGTGCCAGTTACTCGGGGACGAGCTATGGCTACACCTTC
CASYSGTSYGYTF
>17|TRBJ2-7|TRBV3-1|TRBD2|NA
TGTGCCAGCAGCCAAGCCTTTTCTAGCGGGAACACCTACGAGCAGTACTTC
CASSQAFSSGNTYEQYF
>12|TRBJ2-7|TRBV6-2/TRBV6-3|NA|NA
TGTGCCAGCCGTGGGGGCATCGACGAGCAGTACTTC
CASRGGIDEQYF
>13|TRBJ1-6|TRBV30|TRBD1|NA
TGTGCCTGGAGTGTTCAGGGGGAATCACCCCTCCACTTT
CAWSVQGESPLHF
>13|TRBJ2-3|TRBV20-1|TRBD2|NA
TGCAGTGCCCTAGCGGGACCCCCGGATACGCAGTATTTT
CSALAGPPDTQYF
>15|TRBJ1-5|TRBV20-1|TRBD1|NA
TGCAGTGCTCGAACAGGGACAGCTAGCAATCAGCCCCAGCATTTT
CSARTGTASNQPQHF
>13|TRBJ1-2|TRBV2|NA|few
TGTGCCAGCAGTTCCGGGACGGACTATGGCTACACCTTC
CASSSGTDYGYTF
>19|TRBJ1-1|TRBV4-1|NA|NA
TGCGCCAGCAGCCAAGCCCCGACCAGCCGGACGGGGAAAGACACTGAAGCTTTCTTT
CASSQAPTSRTGKDTEAFF
>15|TRBJ2-1|TRBV5-1|NA|medium-sized
TGCGCCAGCAGCCAGAGTCCTTCTTCCTACAATGAGCAGTTCTTC
CASSQSPSSYNEQFF
>14|TRBJ2-7|TRBV20-1|TRBD2|NA
TGCAGTGCTAGCAAACTAGCGGGAGGGCTAGAGCAGTACTTC
CSASKLAGGLEQYF
>16|TRBJ1-1|TRBV27|TRBD1|few
TGTGCCAGCAGTTCGTTGAACAGGGGGCGGGATGGTGCGGCTTTCTTT
CASSSLNRGRDGAAFF
>14|TRBJ1-1|TRBV29-1|NA|NA
TGCAGCGTATATTCGACGGGCTCGAACACTGAAGCTTTCTTT
CSVYSTGSNTEAFF
>14|TRBJ1-6|TRBV10-3|TRBD1|NA
TGTGCCATCAGTGGGGACAGCTATAATTCACCCCTCCACTTT
CAISGDSYNSPLHF
>13|TRBJ1-6|TRBV25-1|NA|NA
TGTGCCAGCAGTGAATTGGAGGATTCACCCCTCCACTTT
CASSELEDSPLHF
>14|TRBJ2-1|TRBV7-9|TRBD2|NA
TGTGCCAGCACGACTAGCGGGAGTTCGGATGAGCAGTTCTTC
CASTTSGSSDEQFF
>15|TRBJ1-5|TRBV2|TRBD1|NA
TGTGCCAGCAGTCCCGGGACAGGTCGGTTTCAGCCCCAGCATTTT
CASSPGTGRFQPQHF
>14|TRBJ2-5|TRBV3-1|TRBD2|NA
TGTGCCAGCAGCGGACTAGCGGGACAAGAGACCCAGTACTTC
CASSGLAGQETQYF
>14|TRBJ2-3|TRBV20-1|TRBD2|NA
TGCAGTGCTATGAAGCGGGAGGGATCGGATACGCAGTATTTT
CSAMKREGSDTQYF
>11|TRBJ1-2|TRBV7-9|NA|NA
TGTGCCAGCAGCCCCGGTTCGGGTTTCGCCTTC
CASSPGSGFAF
>16|TRBJ2-7|TRBV12-3/TRBV12-4|TRBD1|NA
TGTGCCAGCAGTTTCAATCCCTACAGGGGGCTGTACGAGCAGTACTTC
CASSFNPYRGLYEQYF
>12|TRBJ1-5|TRBV20-1|NA|NA
TGCAGTGCTAGAGATGCGCCCCAGCCCCAGCATTTT
CSARDAPQPQHF